This T cell receptor (beta chain) appears in the sequencing data of a study of molecular identifiers for immune sequencing clone quantification. Study-level findings and limits: Reports indicate spiked Jurkat TCR RNA from one cell could be found among roughly 950,000 naive cells.

Sequencing libraries of naive CD8 cells derived from approximately 20,000 to 980,000 sorted cells with 10%, 30% or 50% RNA. Sorting selected naive CD8 T cells with a CD8+CD4-CCR7+CD45RA+ phenotype. Preparation methods for the bulk TCR libraries were those previously described, with listed TCR primers. MiXCR was run by TCRdb on the PCR reads, yielding one entry per CDR3 protein. The table shows under 650,000 distinct CDR3 sequences, with just under 20% occurring only once. The sample holds many counts of this clonotype. Antigen: not known. The CDR3 is 15 residues long. The junction had 8 bases not matched to a gene; V was cut back by 4 bases and J by 7 bases. CDR1 is SGHKS and CDR2 is YYEKEE in the germline V gene (reference sequence).

Sequences were obtained from naive CD8+ T cells from blood, with Jurkat cell RNA spiked in. The subset is: FACS-sorted CD8+CD4-CCR7+CD45RA+ naive T cells. V is TRBV5-5 and J is TRBJ1-4, with 9 nucleotides matching TRBD1. The clonotype originates from a human donor in good health. Some libraries in this study had Jurkat cell RNA spiked in. CDR3 loop: CASSRGQGIGEKLFF. DNA of the CDR3: TGTGCCAGCAGCCGCGGACAGGGGATTGGTGAAAAACTGTTTTTT.